These 10 T cell receptor beta chains share one sample of origin, sequenced in a study of T cells in Graves' hyperthyroidism and ophthalmopathy. It was RNA transcripts that yielded the amplified TCR beta CDR3 regions. TCR CDR3 underwent first-round RT-PCR with the HTBI primer set. TCRdb ran MiXCR on the multiplex PCR reads and lists one entry per CDR3 protein. The sample records around 280,000 distinct CDR3 sequences, 13% being singletons. Sequenced input: blood. Receptor source: a woman aged 25 to 39 with Graves' hyperthyroidism that later progressed to Graves' ophthalmopathy.

This clonotype was counted only a few times. The chain employs TRBV9 and TRBJ2-5, with 9 bases lining up with TRBD1. CDR1 and CDR2 from the germline V gene are SGDLS and YYNGEE. Germline trimming cut 2 bases from V and 4 bases from J; bases unmatched to any gene: 9. CDR3 length: 16 amino acids. The CDR3: CASSVAGQGLRETQYF. CDR3 DNA sequence: TGTGCCAGCAGCGTTGCGGGACAGGGCCTCCGAGAGACCCAGTACTTC.

This clonotype was recorded at least ten times. The chain employs TRBV18 and TRBJ2-1, with D perhaps being TRBD1 or TRBD2 (6 bases each). This CDR3 has 17 amino acids. CDR1 and CDR2 (germline): KGHSH, LQKENI. Between the trimmed V and J ends, which lost 0 bases and 7 bases, there was a span of 19 bases. The CDR3 nucleotides are TGTGCCAGCTCACCACCCGGCCGTAACAGGGAGGATAATGAGCAGTTCTTC. Translation: CASSPPGRNREDNEQFF. The full variable domain, rest sourced from reference TRBV18 and TRBJ2-1, is NAGVMQNPRHLVRRRGQEARLRCSPMKGHSHVYWYRQLPEEGLKFMVYLQKENIIDESGMPKERFSAEFPKEGPSILRIQQVVRGDSAAYFCASSPPGRNREDNEQFFGPGTRLTVL.

The chain recombines TRBV15 with TRBJ2-5, with D hard to call. CDR1 and CDR2 (germline): LNHNV, YYDKDF (reference sequence). V gave up 3 bases and J gave up 2 bases, with 13 bases separating them. The CDR3 sequence is 15 residues long. CDR3: CATSRAPKAQETQYF. The CDR3 nucleotides are TGTGCCACCAGCAGGGCCCCCAAAGCTCAAGAGACCCAGTACTTC.

CDR3 in DNA: TGCGCCAGCAGCCTGGATCAGTACTTC. It codes for CASSLDQYF. This chain uses TRBV5-1 with TRBJ2-4; D not resolved. V was clipped by 4 bases and J by 12 bases, with 5 bases between them. This CDR3 contains 9 residues. Germline CDR1 is SGHRS and CDR2 is YFSETQ.

This clonotype was seen at least ten times. This CDR3 reads CASSLGAETSGTLYNEQFF. In nucleotides, the CDR3 is TGTGCCAGCAGCTTAGGTGCCGAAACTAGCGGGACTCTATACAATGAGCAGTTCTTC. The V gene is TRBV7-9, the J gene TRBJ2-1, with 10 bases that match TRBD2. Germline trimming cut 1 base from V and 4 bases from J; bases unmatched to any gene: 13. The CDR3 has 19 residues. Germline-derived CDR1 and CDR2 are SEHNR and FQNEAQ (reference sequence).

This clonotype was counted ten times or more. The chain is built from TRBV6-1 and TRBJ1-2; 7 bases fit TRBD1. With V trimmed by 7 bases and J by 4 bases, 6 bases remained unmatched. The CDR3 runs 13 residues. Germline V gene lookup returns CDR1 MNHNS and CDR2 SASEGT. CDR3 DNA: TGTGCCAGCAATTCAGGGGGGGCCTATGGCTACACCTTC. Translating gives CASNSGGAYGYTF.

The table lists this clonotype with many counts. The chain joins TRBV12-3 or TRBV12-4 to TRBJ1-1; 8 bases match TRBD1. Losses at the gene ends were 3 bases for V and 4 bases for J; bases not matched to a gene: 7. CDR3 length: 15 amino acids. The CDR3 DNA sequence: TGTGCCAGCAGTTTGGGGCAGGGGGCAAGCACTGAAGCTTTCTTT. Amino acids: CASSLGQGASTEAFF.

This clonotype was counted ten times or more. This chain uses TRBV13 with TRBJ1-1; TRBD1 is a possible D gene (5 bases). Germline assignment: CDR1 PRHDT and CDR2 FYEKMQ (reference sequence). CDR3 length: 15 residues. Trimming stripped 5 bases from V and 6 bases from J, with 19 bases between. Written as DNA, the CDR3 is TGTGCCAGCAGCACAGGAGGAAGGGAATTATCTGAAGCTTTCTTT. As protein: CASSTGGRELSEAFF. Combining the CDR3 with reference TRBV13 and TRBJ1-1 gives the whole variable domain AAGVIQSPRHLIKEKRETATLKCYPIPRHDTVYWYQQGPGQDPQFLISFYEKMQSDKGSIPDRFSAQQFSDYHSELNMSSLELGDSALYFCASSTGGRELSEAFFGQGTRLTVV.

In regard to this clonotype: A much larger clone lies a single base off, so this may be a read error. V and J are TRBV28 and TRBJ2-1; D not certain. V was cut by 6 bases and J by 8 bases, with 14 bases left in between. CDR3 length: 13 residues. Germline values: CDR1 MDHEN, CDR2 SYDVKM. The DNA for the CDR3 is TGTGCCAGCAGCTACCCTCACGGCCATGAGCAGTTCTTC. This codes for CASSYPHGHEQFF.

This clonotype was seen more than once but under ten times. The chain recombines TRBV10-3 with TRBJ2-7; tentative D call: TRBD2 (6 bases). Germline CDR1 ENHRY, CDR2 SYGVKD. The V and J ends lost 5 bases and 2 bases respectively, with 16 bases between them. The CDR3 runs to 15 residues. CDR3: CAISSSGTPTYEQYF. The CDR3 DNA reads TGTGCCATCAGTAGCTCCGGGACTCCGACCTACGAGCAGTACTTC.